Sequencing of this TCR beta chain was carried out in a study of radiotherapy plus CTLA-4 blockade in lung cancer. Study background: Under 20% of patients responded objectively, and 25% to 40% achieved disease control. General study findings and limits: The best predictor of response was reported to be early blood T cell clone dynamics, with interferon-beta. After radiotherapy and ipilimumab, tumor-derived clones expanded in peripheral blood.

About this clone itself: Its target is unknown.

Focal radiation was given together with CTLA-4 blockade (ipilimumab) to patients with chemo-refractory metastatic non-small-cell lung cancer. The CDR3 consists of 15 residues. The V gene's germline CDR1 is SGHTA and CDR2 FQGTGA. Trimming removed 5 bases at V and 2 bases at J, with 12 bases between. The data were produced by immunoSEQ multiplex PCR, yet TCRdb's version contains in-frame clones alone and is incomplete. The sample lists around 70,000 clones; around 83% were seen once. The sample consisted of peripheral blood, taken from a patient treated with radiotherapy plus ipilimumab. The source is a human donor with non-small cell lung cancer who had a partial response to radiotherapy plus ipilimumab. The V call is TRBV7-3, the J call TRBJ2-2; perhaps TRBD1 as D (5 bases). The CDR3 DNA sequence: TGTGCCAGCAGCCCTGGACAAGTTAACACCGGGGAGCTGTTTTTT. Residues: CASSPGQVNTGELFF.